The rows below give T cell receptor beta chains drawn from one sample of a study of T cell responses to AZD1222 COVID-19 vaccine. The method was immunoSEQ multiplex PCR; TCRdb's version includes in-frame clones alone and lacks a portion of them. The data hold 140,000 to 150,000 clones, with approximately 89% observed a single time. The sequenced sample was peripheral blood, obtained 28 days after the second AZD1222 dose. The source is an adult who received the AZD1222 COVID-19 vaccine. Each CDR3 is given with its conserved first and last residue. A D gene is named only where the DNA matches it firmly. A row's size may be missing; if present it is once, few, many or a size class.

abundance: -
len: 16
d_gene: -
v_gene: TRBV1
j_gene: TRBJ2-3
CDR3nt: TGCACCAGCAGCCAAGAAGGTAGCGGGAACACAGATACGCAGTATTTT
CDR3aa: CTSSQEGSGNTDTQYF

abundance: -
len: 13
d_gene: -
v_gene: TRBV10-3
j_gene: TRBJ1-2
CDR3nt: TGTGCCATCAGTGAGCCGGGGACGGAGGGCTACACCTTC
CDR3aa: CAISEPGTEGYTF

abundance: -
len: 16
d_gene: TRBD1
v_gene: TRBV28
j_gene: TRBJ1-1
CDR3nt: TGTGCCAGTGCGACTGGACAGGGTCTTCGAGACACTGAAGCTTTCTTT
CDR3aa: CASATGQGLRDTEAFF

abundance: -
len: 14
d_gene: -
v_gene: TRBV19
j_gene: TRBJ1-5
CDR3nt: TGTGCCAGTAGTATGGCCGTTAGCAATCAGCCCCAGCATTTT
CDR3aa: CASSMAVSNQPQHF

abundance: -
len: 14
d_gene: -
v_gene: TRBV23-1
j_gene: TRBJ1-6
CDR3nt: TGCGCCAGCAGTCTGCCCGGGGGAAATTCACCCCTCCACTTT
CDR3aa: CASSLPGGNSPLHF

abundance: few
len: 18
d_gene: TRBD2
v_gene: TRBV7-2
j_gene: TRBJ2-1
CDR3nt: TGTGCCAGCAGCCCCCGAGGTAGCGGGAGAGGTCTCAACAATGAGCAGTTCTTC
CDR3aa: CASSPRGSGRGLNNEQFF

abundance: -
len: 16
d_gene: TRBD1
v_gene: TRBV7-8
j_gene: TRBJ1-2
CDR3nt: TGTGCCAGCAGCTTAGGGGGACCGGGACAGCCCTATGGCTACACCTTC
CDR3aa: CASSLGGPGQPYGYTF

abundance: once
len: 18
d_gene: -
v_gene: TRBV7-2
j_gene: TRBJ1-4
CDR3nt: TGTGCCAGCAGGGAGGGACACCTCGGCCGGGGACTTAATGAAAAACTGTTTTTT
CDR3aa: CASREGHLGRGLNEKLFF

abundance: -
len: 17
d_gene: -
v_gene: TRBV11-2
j_gene: TRBJ2-6
CDR3nt: TGTGCCAGCAGCTTAGACGGATGGAGGTCTGGGGCCAACGTCCTGACTTTC
CDR3aa: CASSLDGWRSGANVLTF

abundance: -
len: 14
d_gene: -
v_gene: TRBV19
j_gene: TRBJ2-7
CDR3nt: TGTGCCAGTAGTATTGAGGGGGGCCCTAGGGAGCAGTACTTC
CDR3aa: CASSIEGGPREQYF

abundance: -
len: 13
d_gene: -
v_gene: TRBV5-1
j_gene: TRBJ1-2
CDR3nt: TGCGCCAGCAGCGCCGGGCCGAAGGATGGCTACACCTTC
CDR3aa: CASSAGPKDGYTF

abundance: -
len: 17
d_gene: -
v_gene: TRBV5-1
j_gene: TRBJ1-3
CDR3nt: TGCGCCAGCAGCTATCAGGGGATGGCCAACTCTGGAAACACCATATATTTT
CDR3aa: CASSYQGMANSGNTIYF

abundance: -
len: 15
d_gene: TRBD2
v_gene: TRBV4-1
j_gene: TRBJ2-7
CDR3nt: TGCGCCAGCAGCCAAGAGGCCGGGAGGTCTGACGAGCAGTACTTC
CDR3aa: CASSQEAGRSDEQYF

abundance: once
len: 12
d_gene: -
v_gene: TRBV30
j_gene: TRBJ1-1
CDR3nt: TGTGCCTGGAGTTGGGGGAACACTGAAGCTTTCTTT
CDR3aa: CAWSWGNTEAFF

abundance: -
len: 13
d_gene: -
v_gene: TRBV29-1
j_gene: TRBJ2-2
CDR3nt: TGCAGCGTTGTTTACCCCGGGACAGGGGAGCTGTTTTTT
CDR3aa: CSVVYPGTGELFF

abundance: -
len: 17
d_gene: TRBD1
v_gene: TRBV27
j_gene: TRBJ1-4
CDR3nt: TGTGCCAGCAGTCCAAATCCTTGGGACAGGGCGTACGAAAAACTGTTTTTT
CDR3aa: CASSPNPWDRAYEKLFF

abundance: -
len: 16
d_gene: TRBD2
v_gene: TRBV19
j_gene: TRBJ2-7
CDR3nt: TGTGCCAGTAGTGATCGGGAGGGTAAAGGCGCCTACGAGCAGTACTTC
CDR3aa: CASSDREGKGAYEQYF

abundance: -
len: 16
d_gene: -
v_gene: TRBV24-1
j_gene: TRBJ2-5
CDR3nt: TGTGCCACCTGTCGCCGCCGGTGGGGGCCGGAGGAGACCCAGTACTTC
CDR3aa: CATCRRRWGPEETQYF

abundance: -
len: 15
d_gene: TRBD1
v_gene: TRBV7-8
j_gene: TRBJ1-6
CDR3nt: TGTGCCAGCAGCGGTCAGACAGGGTTTAATTCACCCCTCCACTTT
CDR3aa: CASSGQTGFNSPLHF

abundance: -
len: 16
d_gene: TRBD2
v_gene: TRBV6-5
j_gene: TRBJ2-7
CDR3nt: TGTGCCAGCAGTTACTCCTGGACTAGCGGTGCCTACGAGCAGTACTTC
CDR3aa: CASSYSWTSGAYEQYF

abundance: -
len: 14
d_gene: -
v_gene: TRBV5-4
j_gene: TRBJ2-7
CDR3nt: TGTGCCAGCAGCCACAGTATTCCCCCCTACGAGCAGTACTTC
CDR3aa: CASSHSIPPYEQYF

abundance: -
len: 13
d_gene: TRBD1
v_gene: TRBV2
j_gene: TRBJ2-1
CDR3nt: TGTGCCAGCAGAATAGGACAGGCCCCCGGGGAGTTCTTC
CDR3aa: CASRIGQAPGEFF

abundance: -
len: 15
d_gene: -
v_gene: TRBV19
j_gene: TRBJ2-2
CDR3nt: TGTGCCAGTAGTATAGGGTCCTCCGGCACCGGGGAGCTGTTTTTT
CDR3aa: CASSIGSSGTGELFF

abundance: -
len: 16
d_gene: TRBD1
v_gene: TRBV5-1
j_gene: TRBJ2-3
CDR3nt: TGCGCCAGCAGCTTGGGGCGACAGGGTACCACAGATACGCAGTATTTT
CDR3aa: CASSLGRQGTTDTQYF

abundance: -
len: 13
d_gene: -
v_gene: TRBV6-5
j_gene: TRBJ1-2
CDR3nt: TGTGCCAGCAGTTTGGCGGACAGCTATGGCTACACCTTC
CDR3aa: CASSLADSYGYTF

abundance: -
len: 14
d_gene: -
v_gene: TRBV6-2/TRBV6-3
j_gene: TRBJ1-2
CDR3nt: TGTGCCAGCAGTTACTCGGCAGGCATTGATGGCTACACCTTC
CDR3aa: CASSYSAGIDGYTF

abundance: -
len: 16
d_gene: TRBD2
v_gene: TRBV3-1/TRBV3-2
j_gene: TRBJ2-3
CDR3nt: TGTGCCAGCAGAGATACTAGCGGGAGGGCCGGGGATACGCAGTATTTT
CDR3aa: CASRDTSGRAGDTQYF

abundance: -
len: 13
d_gene: -
v_gene: TRBV5-1
j_gene: TRBJ2-5
CDR3nt: TGCGCCAGCAGCTTGGGTCCCCAAGAGACCCAGTACTTC
CDR3aa: CASSLGPQETQYF

abundance: -
len: 17
d_gene: -
v_gene: TRBV5-4
j_gene: TRBJ2-7
CDR3nt: TGTGCCAGCAGCAATGAGGGTTTATCTAGACAGCCCTACGAGCAGTACTTC
CDR3aa: CASSNEGLSRQPYEQYF

abundance: -
len: 15
d_gene: TRBD1
v_gene: TRBV5-1
j_gene: TRBJ1-6
CDR3nt: TGCGCCAGCAGCGTACGGACAGGGGGCGATTCACCCCTCCACTTT
CDR3aa: CASSVRTGGDSPLHF

abundance: once
len: 12
d_gene: -
v_gene: TRBV25-1
j_gene: TRBJ2-2
CDR3nt: TGTGCCAGCAGTGAGAACACCGGGGAGCTGTTTTTT
CDR3aa: CASSENTGELFF

abundance: -
len: 14
d_gene: -
v_gene: TRBV24-1
j_gene: TRBJ2-1
CDR3nt: TGTGCCACCAGTGACGCAAGCTCCTACAATGAGCAGTTCTTC
CDR3aa: CATSDASSYNEQFF

abundance: -
len: 14
d_gene: -
v_gene: TRBV6-4
j_gene: TRBJ2-2
CDR3nt: TGTGCCAGCAGTGACCGATACAACACCGGGGAGCTGTTTTTT
CDR3aa: CASSDRYNTGELFF

abundance: -
len: 16
d_gene: -
v_gene: TRBV4-3
j_gene: TRBJ2-2
CDR3nt: TGCGCCAGCAGCCAAGATTTCGGGCAACCCACCGGGGAGCTGTTTTTT
CDR3aa: CASSQDFGQPTGELFF

abundance: -
len: 13
d_gene: -
v_gene: TRBV9
j_gene: TRBJ1-1
CDR3nt: TGTGCCAGCGGGCCGAGTCACCTCGGGGAGCTTTTCTTT
CDR3aa: CASGPSHLGELFF

abundance: -
len: 21
d_gene: TRBD1
v_gene: TRBV7-2
j_gene: TRBJ2-1
CDR3nt: TGTGCCAGCAGCTTAGCGCGTGTTGGGACAGGGCACCCGTATCCGGTCAATGAGCAGTTCTTC
CDR3aa: CASSLARVGTGHPYPVNEQFF

abundance: -
len: 16
d_gene: -
v_gene: TRBV27
j_gene: TRBJ1-2
CDR3nt: TGTGCCAGCAGTCCCCTCGAGAGGCTTGGGAGCTATGGCTACACCTTC
CDR3aa: CASSPLERLGSYGYTF

abundance: once
len: 16
d_gene: TRBD2
v_gene: TRBV11-2
j_gene: TRBJ2-7
CDR3nt: TGTGCCAGCAGCTTAGTGTCTAGCGGGAGGGCCTACGAGCAGTACTTC
CDR3aa: CASSLVSSGRAYEQYF